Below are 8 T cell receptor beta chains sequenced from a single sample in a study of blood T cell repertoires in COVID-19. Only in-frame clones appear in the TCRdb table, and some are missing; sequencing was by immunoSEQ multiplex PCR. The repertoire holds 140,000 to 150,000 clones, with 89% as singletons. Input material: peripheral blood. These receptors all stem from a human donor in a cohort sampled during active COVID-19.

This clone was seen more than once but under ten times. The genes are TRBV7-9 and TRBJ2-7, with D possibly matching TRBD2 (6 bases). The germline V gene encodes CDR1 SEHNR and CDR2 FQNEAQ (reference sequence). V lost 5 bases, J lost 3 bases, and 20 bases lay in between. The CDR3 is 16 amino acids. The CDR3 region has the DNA TGTGCCAGCAGCCCCTCTTGGGGGGATTTCCGCTACGAGCAGTACTTC. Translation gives CASSPSWGDFRYEQYF.

In DNA, the CDR3 is TGTGCCAGCACCCTGAGGGTACAGGGCACTAATGAGCAGTTCTTC. This sequence encodes CASTLRVQGTNEQFF. The chain has TRBV27 and TRBJ2-1, with D perhaps matching TRBD1 (6 bases). The CDR3 runs 15 residues. The ends were cut back, 7 bases at V and 7 bases at J, with 20 bases in the middle. Germline values: CDR1 MNHEY, CDR2 SMNVEV (reference sequence).

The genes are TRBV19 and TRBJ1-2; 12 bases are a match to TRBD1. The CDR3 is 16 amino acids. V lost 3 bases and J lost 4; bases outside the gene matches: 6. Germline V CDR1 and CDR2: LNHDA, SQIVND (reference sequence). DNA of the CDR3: TGTGCCAGTAGTATTACTTGGGGACAGGGGGCCTATGGCTACACCTTC. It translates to CASSITWGQGAYGYTF.

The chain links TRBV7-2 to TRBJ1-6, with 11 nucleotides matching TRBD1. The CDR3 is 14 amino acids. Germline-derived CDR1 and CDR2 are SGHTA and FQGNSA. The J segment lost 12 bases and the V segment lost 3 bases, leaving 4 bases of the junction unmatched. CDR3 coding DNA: TGTGCCAGCAGCTTGGGACAGGGGGTAGTACCCCTCCACTTT. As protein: CASSLGQGVVPLHF.

The CDR3 reads CASSSRDSNSPLHF. As DNA, the CDR3 is TGTGCCAGCAGTTCCCGGGACAGTAATTCACCCCTCCACTTT. This chain joins TRBV6-5 and TRBJ1-6; 7 nucleotides agree with TRBD1. CDR1 and CDR2 (germline): MNHEY, SVGAGI. Trimming took 4 bases from V and 6 from J; bases not matched to a gene: 3. The CDR3 length is 14 residues.

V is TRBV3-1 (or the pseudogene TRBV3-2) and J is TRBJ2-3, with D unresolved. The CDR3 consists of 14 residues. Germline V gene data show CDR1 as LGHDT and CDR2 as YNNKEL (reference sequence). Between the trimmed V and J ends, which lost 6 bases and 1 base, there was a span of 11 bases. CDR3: CASRDSGGTDTQYF. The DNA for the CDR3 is TGTGCCAGCAGAGATTCAGGTGGCACAGATACGCAGTATTTT.

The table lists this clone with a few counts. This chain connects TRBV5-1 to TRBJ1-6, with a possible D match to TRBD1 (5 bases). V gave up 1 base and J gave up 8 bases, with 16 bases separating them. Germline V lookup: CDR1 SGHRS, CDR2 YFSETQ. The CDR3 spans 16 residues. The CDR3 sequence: CASSLSGQGGDSPLHF. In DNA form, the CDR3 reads TGCGCCAGCAGCTTGTCCGGGCAGGGTGGGGATTCACCCCTCCACTTT.

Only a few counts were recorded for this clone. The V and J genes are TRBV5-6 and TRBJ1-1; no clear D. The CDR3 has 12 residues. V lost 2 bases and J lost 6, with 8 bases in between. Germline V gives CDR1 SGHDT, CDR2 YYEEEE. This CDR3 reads CASSFSRAEAFF. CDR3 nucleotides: TGTGCCAGCAGCTTTAGTCGCGCTGAAGCTTTCTTT.